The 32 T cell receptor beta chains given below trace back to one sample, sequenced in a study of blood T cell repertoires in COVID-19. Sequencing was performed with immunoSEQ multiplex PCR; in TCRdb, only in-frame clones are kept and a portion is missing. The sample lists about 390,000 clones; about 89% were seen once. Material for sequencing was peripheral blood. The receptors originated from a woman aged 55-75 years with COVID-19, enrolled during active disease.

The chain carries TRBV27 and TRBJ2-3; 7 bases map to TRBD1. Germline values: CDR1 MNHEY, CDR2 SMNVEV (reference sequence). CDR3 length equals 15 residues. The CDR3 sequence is CANEGRQGGTDTQYF. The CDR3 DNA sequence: TGTGCGAACGAGGGCCGACAGGGCGGCACAGATACGCAGTATTTT.

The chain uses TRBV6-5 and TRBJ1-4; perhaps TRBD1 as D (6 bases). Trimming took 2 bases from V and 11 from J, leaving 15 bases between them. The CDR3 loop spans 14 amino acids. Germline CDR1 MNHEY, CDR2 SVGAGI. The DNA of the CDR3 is TGTGCCAGCAGTTACAGGGCTCAGGGGCCTAAACTGTTTTTT. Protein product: CASSYRAQGPKLFF.

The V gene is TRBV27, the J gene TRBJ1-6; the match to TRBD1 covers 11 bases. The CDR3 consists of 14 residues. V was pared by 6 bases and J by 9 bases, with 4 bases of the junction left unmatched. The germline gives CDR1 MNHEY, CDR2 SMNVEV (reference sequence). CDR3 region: CASSRDRGGSPLHF. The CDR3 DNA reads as TGTGCCAGCAGCCGGGACAGGGGGGGTTCACCCCTCCACTTT.

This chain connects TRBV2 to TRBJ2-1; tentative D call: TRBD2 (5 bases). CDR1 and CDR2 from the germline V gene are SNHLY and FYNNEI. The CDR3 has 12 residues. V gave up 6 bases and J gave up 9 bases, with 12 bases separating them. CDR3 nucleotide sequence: TGTGCCAGCAGATTACATGCGGGTGAGCAGTTCTTC. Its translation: CASRLHAGEQFF.

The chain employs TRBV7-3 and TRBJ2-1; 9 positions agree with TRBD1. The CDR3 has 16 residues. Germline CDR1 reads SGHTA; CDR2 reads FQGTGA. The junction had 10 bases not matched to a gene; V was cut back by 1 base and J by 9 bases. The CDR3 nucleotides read TGTGCCAGCAGCTTAAAACAGGGGACAGGGTCTGGTGAGCAGTTCTTC. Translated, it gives CASSLKQGTGSGEQFF.

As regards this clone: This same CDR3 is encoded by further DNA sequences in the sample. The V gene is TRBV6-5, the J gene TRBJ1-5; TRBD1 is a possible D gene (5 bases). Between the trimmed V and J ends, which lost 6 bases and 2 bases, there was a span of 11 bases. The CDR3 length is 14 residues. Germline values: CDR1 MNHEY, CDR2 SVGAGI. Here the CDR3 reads CASSPQGGNQPQHF. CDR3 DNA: TGTGCCAGCAGCCCCCAGGGCGGCAATCAGCCCCAGCATTTT.

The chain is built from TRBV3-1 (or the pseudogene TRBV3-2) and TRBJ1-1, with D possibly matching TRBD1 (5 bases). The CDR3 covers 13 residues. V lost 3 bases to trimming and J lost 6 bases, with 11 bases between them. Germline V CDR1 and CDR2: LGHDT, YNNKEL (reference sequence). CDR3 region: CASSQSSGAEAFF. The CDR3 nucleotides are TGTGCCAGCAGCCAGAGCTCGGGGGCTGAAGCTTTCTTT.

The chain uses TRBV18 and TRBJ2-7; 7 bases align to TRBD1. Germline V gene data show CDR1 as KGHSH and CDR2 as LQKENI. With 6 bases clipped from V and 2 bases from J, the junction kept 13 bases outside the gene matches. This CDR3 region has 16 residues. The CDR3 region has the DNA TGTGCCAGCTCCCTAGGACAGGAGTCGAGGGCCTACGAGCAGTACTTC. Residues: CASSLGQESRAYEQYF.

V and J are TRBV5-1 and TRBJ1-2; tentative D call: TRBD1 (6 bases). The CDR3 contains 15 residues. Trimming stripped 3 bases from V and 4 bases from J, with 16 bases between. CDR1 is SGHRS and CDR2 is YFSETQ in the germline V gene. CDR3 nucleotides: TGCGCCAGCAGCTCCGCGGGGGGCGCGGGCTATGGCTACACCTTC. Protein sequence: CASSSAGGAGYGYTF.

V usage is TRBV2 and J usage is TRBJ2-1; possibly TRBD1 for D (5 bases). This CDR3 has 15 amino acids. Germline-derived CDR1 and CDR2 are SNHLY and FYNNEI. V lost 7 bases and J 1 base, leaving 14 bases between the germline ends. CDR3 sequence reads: CASTPERGSYNEQFF. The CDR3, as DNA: TGTGCCAGCACTCCTGAAAGGGGTTCCTACAATGAGCAGTTCTTC.

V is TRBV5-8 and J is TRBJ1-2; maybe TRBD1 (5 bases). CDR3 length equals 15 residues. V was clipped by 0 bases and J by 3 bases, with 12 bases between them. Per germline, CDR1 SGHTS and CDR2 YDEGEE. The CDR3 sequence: CASSLAGGFYYGYTF. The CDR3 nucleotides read TGTGCCAGCAGCTTGGCCGGGGGGTTTTACTATGGCTACACCTTC. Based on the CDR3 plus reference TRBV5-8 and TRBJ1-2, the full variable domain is EAGVTQSPTHLIKTRGQQATLRCSPISGHTSVYWYQQALGLGLQFLLWYDEGEERNRGNFPPRFSGRQFPNYSSELNVNALELEDSALYLCASSLAGGFYYGYTFGSGTRLTVV.

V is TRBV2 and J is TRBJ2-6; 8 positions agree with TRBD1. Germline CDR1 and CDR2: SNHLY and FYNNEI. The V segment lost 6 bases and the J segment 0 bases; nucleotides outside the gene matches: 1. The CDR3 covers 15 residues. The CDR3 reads CASSQGASGANVLTF. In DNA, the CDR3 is TGTGCCAGCAGCCAGGGGGCCTCTGGGGCCAACGTCCTGACTTTC.

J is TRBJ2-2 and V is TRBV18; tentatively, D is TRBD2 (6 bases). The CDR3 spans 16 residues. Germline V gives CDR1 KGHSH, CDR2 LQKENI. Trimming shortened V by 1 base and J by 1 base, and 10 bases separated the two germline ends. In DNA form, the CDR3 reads TGTGCCAGCTCACCACTACGGCGGGGGAACACCGGGGAGCTGTTTTTT. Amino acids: CASSPLRRGNTGELFF.

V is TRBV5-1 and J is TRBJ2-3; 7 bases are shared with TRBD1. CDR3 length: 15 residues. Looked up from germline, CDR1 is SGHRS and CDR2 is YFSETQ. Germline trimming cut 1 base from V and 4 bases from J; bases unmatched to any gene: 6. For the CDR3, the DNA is TGCGCCAGCAGCTTGAGGACAGGCGTGGCAGATACGCAGTATTTT. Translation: CASSLRTGVADTQYF.

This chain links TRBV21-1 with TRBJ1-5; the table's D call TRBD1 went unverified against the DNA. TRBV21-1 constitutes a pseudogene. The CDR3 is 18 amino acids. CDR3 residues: CASSNRQGPPYSNQPQHF. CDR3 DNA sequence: TGTGCCAGCAGCAATCGGCAGGGCCCCCCTTATAGCAATCAGCCCCAGCATTTT.

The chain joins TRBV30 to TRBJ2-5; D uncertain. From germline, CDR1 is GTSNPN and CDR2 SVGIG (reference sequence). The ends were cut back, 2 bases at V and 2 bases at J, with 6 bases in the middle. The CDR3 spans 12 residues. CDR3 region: CAWSTRQETQYF. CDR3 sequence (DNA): TGTGCCTGGAGTACACGTCAAGAGACCCAGTACTTC.

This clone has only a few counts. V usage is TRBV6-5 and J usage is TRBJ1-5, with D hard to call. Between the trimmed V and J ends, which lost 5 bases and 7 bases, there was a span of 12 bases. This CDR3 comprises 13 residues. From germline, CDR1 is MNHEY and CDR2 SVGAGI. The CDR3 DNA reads TGTGCCAGCAGTACGACGTCGGGGCAGCCCCAGCATTTT. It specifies CASSTTSGQPQHF.

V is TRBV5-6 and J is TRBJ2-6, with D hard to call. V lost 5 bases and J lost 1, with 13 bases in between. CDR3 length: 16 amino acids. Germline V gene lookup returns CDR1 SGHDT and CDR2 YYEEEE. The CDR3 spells CASSLVQDSGANVLTF. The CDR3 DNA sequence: TGTGCCAGCAGTCTTGTGCAGGATTCTGGGGCCAACGTCCTGACTTTC.

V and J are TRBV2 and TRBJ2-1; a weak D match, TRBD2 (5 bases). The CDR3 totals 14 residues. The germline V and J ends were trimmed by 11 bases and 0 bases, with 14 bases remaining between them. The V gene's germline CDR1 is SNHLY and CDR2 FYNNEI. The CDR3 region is CAGAALSSYNEQFF. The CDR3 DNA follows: TGTGCCGGAGCGGCCCTTAGCTCCTACAATGAGCAGTTCTTC.

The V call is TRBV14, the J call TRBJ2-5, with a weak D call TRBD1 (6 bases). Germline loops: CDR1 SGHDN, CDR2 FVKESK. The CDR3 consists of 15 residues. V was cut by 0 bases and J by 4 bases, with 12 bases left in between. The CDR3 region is CASSQDRGRGETQYF. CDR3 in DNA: TGTGCCAGCAGCCAAGACCGAGGCAGGGGAGAGACCCAGTACTTC.

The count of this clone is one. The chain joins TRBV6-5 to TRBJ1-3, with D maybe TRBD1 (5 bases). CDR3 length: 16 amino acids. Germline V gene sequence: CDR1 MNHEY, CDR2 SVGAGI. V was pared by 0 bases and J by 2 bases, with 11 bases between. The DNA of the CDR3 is TGTGCCAGCAGTTACTCGGAGGGGAATCCTGGAAACACCATATATTTT. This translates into CASSYSEGNPGNTIYF.

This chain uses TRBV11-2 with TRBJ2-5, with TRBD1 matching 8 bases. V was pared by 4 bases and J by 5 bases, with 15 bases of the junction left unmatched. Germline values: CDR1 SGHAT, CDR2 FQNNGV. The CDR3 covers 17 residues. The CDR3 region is CASSSNGWQGAVETQYF. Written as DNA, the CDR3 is TGTGCCAGCAGCTCTAACGGGTGGCAGGGGGCGGTGGAGACCCAGTACTTC.

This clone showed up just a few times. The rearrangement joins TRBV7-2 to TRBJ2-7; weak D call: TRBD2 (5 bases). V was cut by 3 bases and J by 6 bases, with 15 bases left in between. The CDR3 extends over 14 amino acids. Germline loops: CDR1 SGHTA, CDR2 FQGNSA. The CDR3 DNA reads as TGTGCCAGCAGCTTGGGCCCTTCAAGCGGCGAGCAGTACTTC. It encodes CASSLGPSSGEQYF.

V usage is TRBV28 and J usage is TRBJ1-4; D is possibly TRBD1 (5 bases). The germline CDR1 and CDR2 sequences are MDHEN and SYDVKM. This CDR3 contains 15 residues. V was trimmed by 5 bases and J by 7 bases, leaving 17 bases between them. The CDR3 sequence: CASSPETAGGEKLFF. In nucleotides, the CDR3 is TGTGCCAGCAGTCCAGAGACGGCCGGGGGTGAAAAACTGTTTTTT.

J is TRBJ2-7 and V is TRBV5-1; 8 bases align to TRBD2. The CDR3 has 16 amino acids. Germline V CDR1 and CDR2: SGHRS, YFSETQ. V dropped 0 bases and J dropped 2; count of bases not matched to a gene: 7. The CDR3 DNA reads TGCGCCAGCAGCTTGGCCGGGACTAGGGAGGCCTACGAGCAGTACTTC. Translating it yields CASSLAGTREAYEQYF.

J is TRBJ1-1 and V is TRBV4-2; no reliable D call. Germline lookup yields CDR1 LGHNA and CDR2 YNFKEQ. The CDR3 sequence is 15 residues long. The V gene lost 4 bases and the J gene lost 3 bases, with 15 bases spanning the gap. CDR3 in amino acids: CASSLAARQYTEAFF. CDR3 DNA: TGTGCCAGCAGCCTCGCCGCGAGGCAGTACACTGAAGCTTTCTTT.

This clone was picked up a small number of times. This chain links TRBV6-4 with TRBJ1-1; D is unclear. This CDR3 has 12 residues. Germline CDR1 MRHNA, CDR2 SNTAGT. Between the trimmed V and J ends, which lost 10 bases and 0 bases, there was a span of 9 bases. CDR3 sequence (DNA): TGTGCCATCACGCCAGTGAACACTGAAGCTTTCTTT. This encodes CAITPVNTEAFF.

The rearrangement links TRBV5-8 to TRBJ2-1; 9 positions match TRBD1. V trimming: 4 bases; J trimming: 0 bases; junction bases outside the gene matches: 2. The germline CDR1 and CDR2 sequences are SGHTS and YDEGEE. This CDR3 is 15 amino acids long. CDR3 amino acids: CASSEGQGSYNEQFF. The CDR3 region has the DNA TGTGCCAGCAGCGAGGGACAGGGCTCCTACAATGAGCAGTTCTTC.

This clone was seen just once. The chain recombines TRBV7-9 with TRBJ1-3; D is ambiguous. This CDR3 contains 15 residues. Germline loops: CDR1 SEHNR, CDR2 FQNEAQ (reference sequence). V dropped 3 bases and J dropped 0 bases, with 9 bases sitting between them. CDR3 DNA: TGTGCCAGCAGCTTCGCAGTCACCTCTGGAAACACCATATATTTT. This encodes CASSFAVTSGNTIYF.

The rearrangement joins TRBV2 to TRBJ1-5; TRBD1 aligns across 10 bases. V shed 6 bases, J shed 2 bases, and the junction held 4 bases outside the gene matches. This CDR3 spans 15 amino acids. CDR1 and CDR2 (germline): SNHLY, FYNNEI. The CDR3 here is CASRGDRGGNQPQHF. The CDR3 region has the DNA TGTGCCAGCAGGGGGGACAGGGGTGGCAATCAGCCCCAGCATTTT.

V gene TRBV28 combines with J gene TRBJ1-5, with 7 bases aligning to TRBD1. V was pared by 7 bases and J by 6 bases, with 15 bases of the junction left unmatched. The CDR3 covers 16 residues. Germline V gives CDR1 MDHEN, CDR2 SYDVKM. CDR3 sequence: CASTRGGGQASQPQHF. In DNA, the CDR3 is TGTGCCAGCACCCGGGGCGGTGGACAGGCGAGTCAGCCCCAGCATTTT.

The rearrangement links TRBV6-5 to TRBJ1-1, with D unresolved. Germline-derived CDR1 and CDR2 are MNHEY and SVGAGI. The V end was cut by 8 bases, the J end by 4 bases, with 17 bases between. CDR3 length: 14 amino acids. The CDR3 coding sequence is TGTGCCAGCTCTGACGGGCCGGGGAGCACTGAAGCTTTCTTT. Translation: CASSDGPGSTEAFF.